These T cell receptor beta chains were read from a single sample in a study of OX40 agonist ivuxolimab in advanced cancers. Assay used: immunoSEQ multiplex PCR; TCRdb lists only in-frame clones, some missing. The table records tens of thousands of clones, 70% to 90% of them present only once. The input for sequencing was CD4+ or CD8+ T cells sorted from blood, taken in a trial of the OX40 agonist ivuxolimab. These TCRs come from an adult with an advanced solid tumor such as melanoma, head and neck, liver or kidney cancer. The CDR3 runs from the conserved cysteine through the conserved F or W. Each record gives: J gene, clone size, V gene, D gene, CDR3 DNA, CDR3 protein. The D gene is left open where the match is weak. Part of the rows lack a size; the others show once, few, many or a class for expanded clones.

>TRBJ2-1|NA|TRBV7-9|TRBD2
TGTGCCAGCAGCTTACCGGCTAGCGGAAGGAGCTCCTACAATGAGCAGTTCTTC
CASSLPASGRSSYNEQFF
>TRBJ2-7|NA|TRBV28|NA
TGTGCCAGCAGTTTGGTAGGGCCCTACGAGCAGTACTTC
CASSLVGPYEQYF
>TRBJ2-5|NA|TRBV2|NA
TGTGCCAGCAGCGACTGGGCAGGCGAGACCCAGTACTTC
CASSDWAGETQYF
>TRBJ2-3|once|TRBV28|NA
TGTGCCAGCCGTGACGGCGGGGATTCAGATACGCAGTATTTT
CASRDGGDSDTQYF
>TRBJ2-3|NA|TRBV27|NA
TGTGCCAGCAGAGGGTCCTGGGGAGATACGCAGTATTTT
CASRGSWGDTQYF
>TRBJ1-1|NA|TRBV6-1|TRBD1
TGTGCCAGCAGAAAGGGGGCGCAAGGAGAAACTGAAGCTTTCTTT
CASRKGAQGETEAFF
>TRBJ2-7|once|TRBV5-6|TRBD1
TGTGCCAGCAGCTCCCCCGGGACAGATAATTACGAGCAGTACTTC
CASSSPGTDNYEQYF
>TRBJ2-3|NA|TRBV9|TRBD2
TGTGCCAGCAGCGTAGTCGGTAGCGGGACGAGCACAGATACGCAGTATTTT
CASSVVGSGTSTDTQYF
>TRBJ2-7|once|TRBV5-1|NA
TGCGCCAGCAGCTTGGATTCTAGGCCAAGGCCGTTCGTGTCCTACGAGCAGTACTTC
CASSLDSRPRPFVSYEQYF
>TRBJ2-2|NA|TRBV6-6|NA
TGTGCCAGCACTTACAGGAGGGGAGCGAACACCGGGGAGCTGTTTTTT
CASTYRRGANTGELFF
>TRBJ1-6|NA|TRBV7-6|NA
TGTGCCAGCAGCTTAACAGGCTCGGATTCACCCCTCCACTTT
CASSLTGSDSPLHF
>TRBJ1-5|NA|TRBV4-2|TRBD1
TGTGCCAGCAGCCAAGAGGGGGGGACAGGACATCAGCCCCAGCATTTT
CASSQEGGTGHQPQHF
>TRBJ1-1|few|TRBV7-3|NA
TGTGCCAGCAGCTCAGGTCACAGGGTCACTGAAGCTTTCTTT
CASSSGHRVTEAFF
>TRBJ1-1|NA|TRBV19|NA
TGTGCCAGTAGTATAGGGCGGCCTATGAACACTGAAGCTTTCTTT
CASSIGRPMNTEAFF
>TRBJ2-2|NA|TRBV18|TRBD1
TGTGCCAGCTCACCAAGACAGGGAACGAACACCGGGGAGCTGTTTTTT
CASSPRQGTNTGELFF
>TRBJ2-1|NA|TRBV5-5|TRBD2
TGTGCCAGCAGCTCCCGCGCCCTACTAGCGGGGTACAATGAGCAGTTCTTC
CASSSRALLAGYNEQFF
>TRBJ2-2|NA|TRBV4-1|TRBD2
TGCGCCAGCAGCCAAGAACTAGCGGTCCGCACCGGGGAGCTGTTTTTT
CASSQELAVRTGELFF
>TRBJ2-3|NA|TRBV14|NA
TGTGCCAGCAGCCAAGGCTGGGCAGATACGCAGTATTTT
CASSQGWADTQYF
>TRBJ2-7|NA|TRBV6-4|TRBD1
TGTGCCAGCAGGCGACAGGGGGCAAACGAGCAGTACTTC
CASRRQGANEQYF
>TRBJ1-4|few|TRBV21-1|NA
TGTGCCAGCAGCGGGGGAGTGAGGGCTAATGAAAAACTGTTTTTT
CASSGGVRANEKLFF
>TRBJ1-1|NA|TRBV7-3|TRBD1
TGTGCCAGCAGCTCTTCGGACAGGGCGAACACTGAAGCTTTCTTT
CASSSSDRANTEAFF
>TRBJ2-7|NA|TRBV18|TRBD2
TGTGCCAGCTCAAGTTTTACTAGCGGGACCTACGAGCAGTACTTC
CASSSFTSGTYEQYF
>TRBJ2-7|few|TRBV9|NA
TGTGCCAGCAGCGCACGTGACGCAGTGGACGAGCAGTACTTC
CASSARDAVDEQYF
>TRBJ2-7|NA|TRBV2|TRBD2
TGTGCCAGCAGTGATAGGACTAGTGACGTACAGCAGTACTTC
CASSDRTSDVQQYF
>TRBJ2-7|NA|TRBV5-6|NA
TGTGCCAGCAGCACGGGGCAGTCAGGGTCCTACGAGCAGTACTTC
CASSTGQSGSYEQYF
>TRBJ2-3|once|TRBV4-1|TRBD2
TGCGCCAGCAGCCAAGTGCTAGCGGGGACCACAGATACGCAGTATTTT
CASSQVLAGTTDTQYF
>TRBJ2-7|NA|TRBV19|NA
TGTGCCAGTAGTATAAAGAGCTCCTACGAGCAGTACTTC
CASSIKSSYEQYF
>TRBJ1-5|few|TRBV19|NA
TGTGCCAGTAGTCCCCTCGCGAGCAATCAGCCCCAGCATTTT
CASSPLASNQPQHF
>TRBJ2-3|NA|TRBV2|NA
TGTGCCAGCAGTGAAGCGGGGGATACGCAGTATTTT
CASSEAGDTQYF
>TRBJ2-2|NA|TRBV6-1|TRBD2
TGTGCCAGCAGGCGACCGGGACTAGCGTCCGGGGAGCTGTTTTTT
CASRRPGLASGELFF
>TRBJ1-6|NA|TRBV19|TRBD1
TGTGCCACCTGGGCTGGACAGGGGAATTCACCCCTCCACTTT
CATWAGQGNSPLHF
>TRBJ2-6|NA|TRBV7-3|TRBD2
TGTGCCAGCAGCTATCCCAGGGAAATGACTAGCGACTCTGGGGCCAACGTCCTGACTTTC
CASSYPREMTSDSGANVLTF
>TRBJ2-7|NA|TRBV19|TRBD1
TGTGCCAGTAGTATGGGGACAGGGAGCGGCGAGCAGTACTTC
CASSMGTGSGEQYF
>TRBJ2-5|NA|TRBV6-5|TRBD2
TGTGCCAGCAGTTACGCGGGGGGGATACAAGAGACCCAGTACTTC
CASSYAGGIQETQYF
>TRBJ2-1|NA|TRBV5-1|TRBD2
TGCGCCAGCAGCTTGGGAGCGGGAGCACCCTACAATGAGCAGTTCTTC
CASSLGAGAPYNEQFF
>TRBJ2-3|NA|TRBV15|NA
TGTGCCACCAGCAGAGAGTCGGCGGGTAGCACAGATACGCAGTATTTT
CATSRESAGSTDTQYF
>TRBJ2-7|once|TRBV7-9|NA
TGTGCCAGCAGCCAAACGAGGGAGCAGTACTTC
CASSQTREQYF
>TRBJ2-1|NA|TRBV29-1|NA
TGCAGCGTCCGAACGACTAGACGATTGTTCTTC
CSVRTTRRLFF
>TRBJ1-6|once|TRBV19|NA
TGTGCCAGTAGTCTAGGACAAAATTCACCCCTCCACTTT
CASSLGQNSPLHF
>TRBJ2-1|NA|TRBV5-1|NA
TGCGCCAGCAGCTTGGATGGGGTCTCCTACAATGAGCAGTTCTTC
CASSLDGVSYNEQFF
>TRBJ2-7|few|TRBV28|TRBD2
TGTGCCAGCAGTTTGGGGGGGGACGGGCCCTACGAGCAGTACTTC
CASSLGGDGPYEQYF